These 10 T cell receptor beta chains came from one sample sequenced in a study of CD8 T cells in Susac syndrome. The authors reverse transcribed roughly 0.5 to 1 ug RNA with random hexamers. TCRdb re-analysed the immunoSEQ multiplex PCR reads in MiXCR, keeping a single row per CDR3 protein. Of fewer than 95,000 distinct CDR3 sequences in the sample, around 96% are singletons; the top ten hold 0.62%. Material for sequencing was CD8+ T cells from PBMCs. These receptors were obtained from a human donor with Susac syndrome.

The gene calls are TRBV5-1 and TRBJ1-6; D perhaps matches TRBD1 (5 bases). The CDR3 is made up of 15 amino acids. Germline-derived CDR1 and CDR2 are SGHRS and YFSETQ. The V end was cut by 0 bases, the J end by 6 bases, with 10 bases between. The CDR3 DNA is TGCGCCAGCAGCTTGGTTTCCGGGGGTAATTCACCCCTCCACTTT. Its translation: CASSLVSGGNSPLHF.

Notes on this clonotype: One junction end disagrees with the germline gene, perhaps due to a read error. The chain employs TRBV4-1 and TRBJ2-1; the D gene is possibly TRBD1 (6 bases). There are 14 residues in the CDR3. Germline V gene data show CDR1 as MGHRA and CDR2 as YSYEKL. CDR3 nucleotides: TGCGCCAGCAGCCAAGAGCACCCATGTCAGGGGTCGGCATTC. Its translation: CASSQEHPCQGSAF.

Only a few counts were recorded for this clonotype. The J gene is TRBJ2-3, the V gene TRBV20-1; D not resolved. The CDR3 sequence is 11 residues long. The germline V and J ends were trimmed by 3 bases and 3 bases, with 4 bases remaining between them. CDR1 is DFQATT, CDR2 SNEGSKA, per germline (reference sequence). The CDR3 DNA follows: TGCAGTGCTAGTGCAACAGATACGCAGTATTTT. The encoded protein is CSASATDTQYF.

The genes are TRBV3-1 and TRBJ2-3; D is undetermined. This CDR3 comprises 11 residues. Between the trimmed V and J ends, which lost 6 bases and 4 bases, there was a span of 5 bases. The V gene's germline CDR1 is LGHDT and CDR2 YNNKEL (reference sequence). DNA for the CDR3: TGTGCCAGCAGGTTCTCAGATACGCAGTATTTT. Protein sequence: CASRFSDTQYF.

This sequence joins TRBV29-1 and TRBJ1-1, with D possibly matching TRBD1 (6 bases). Germline CDR1 is SQVTM and CDR2 is ANQGSEA. V was pared by 6 bases and J by 1 base, with 12 bases between. CDR3 size: 13 residues. The CDR3 DNA sequence: TGCAGCGTGAGGCAGGGACAGAACACTGAAGCTTTCTTT. Its translation: CSVRQGQNTEAFF.

The chain is built from TRBV7-2 and TRBJ2-7; TRBD2 aligns across 9 bases. Trimming took 5 bases from V and 4 from J; bases not matched to a gene: 3. Germline V gives CDR1 SGHTA, CDR2 FQGNSA. The CDR3 totals 13 residues. For the CDR3, the DNA is TGTGCCAGCAGCGAGACTAGCGGATACGAGCAGTACTTC. This codes for CASSETSGYEQYF.

The genes are TRBV7-9 and TRBJ1-5; D is unclear. CDR1 and CDR2 (germline): SEHNR, FQNEAQ (reference sequence). Deletions cut 3 bases from V and 0 bases from J, with 9 bases between. This CDR3 has 15 amino acids. CDR3 sequence (DNA): TGTGCCAGCAGCTTCTTCGGAGTTAGCAATCAGCCCCAGCATTTT. It translates to CASSFFGVSNQPQHF.

Of note for this clonotype: Compared with germline, one end of the junction differs, possibly owing to a read error. The rearrangement joins TRBV29-1 to TRBJ1-1, with no clear D. This CDR3 is 10 amino acids long. Germline V gives CDR1 SQVTM, CDR2 ANQGSEA. In DNA, the CDR3 is TGCAGCGTTCACGAAGATAGGACGGTTTTT. Amino acids: CSVHEDRTVF. The variable domain in full, with the rest retrieved from reference TRBV29-1 and TRBJ1-1, is SAVISQKPSRDICQRGTSLTIQCQVDSQVTMMFWYRQQPGQSLTLIATANQGSEATYESGFVIDKFPISRPNLTFSTLTVSNMSPEDSSIYLCSVHEDRTVFGQGTRLTVV.

The rearrangement links TRBV7-9 to TRBJ2-5; tentative D call: TRBD2 (5 bases). The CDR3 has 14 amino acids. The ends were cut back, 5 bases at V and 1 base at J, with 11 bases in the middle. CDR1 and CDR2 from the germline V gene are SEHNR and FQNEAQ (reference sequence). The CDR3 here is CASSHTGFQETQYF. CDR3 in DNA: TGTGCCAGCAGCCATACGGGATTCCAAGAGACCCAGTACTTC.

V gene TRBV11-2 combines with J gene TRBJ2-5; no clear D gene. Germline V lookup: CDR1 SGHAT, CDR2 FQNNGV. V lost 1 base to trimming and J lost 2 bases, with 11 bases between them. The CDR3 is 15 residues long. The CDR3 nucleotides are TGTGCCAGCAGCTTAGTGATCCACCGGCAAGAGACCCAGTACTTC. Its translation: CASSLVIHRQETQYF.